These T cell receptor beta chains were read from a single sample in a study of control samples from healthy donors and cancer patients. Measured with immunoSEQ multiplex PCR; TCRdb has only the in-frame clones, and not every one. The sample lists around 190,000 clones; approximately 90% were seen once. What was sequenced was blood. These receptors all stem from a man aged 30 to 39 in good health. Each CDR3 is given with its conserved first and last residue. Fields, in order: V gene, J gene, clone size, CDR3 length, D gene, CDR3 protein, CDR3 DNA. The D gene is left open where the match is weak. Some rows mark clone size as missing; the rest say once, few, many or name a class of expanded clone.

v_call: TRBV27; j_call: TRBJ1-1; clone_size: .; cdr3_length: 16; d_call: .; cdr3_aa: CASRPGGGDRNTEAFF; cdr3_nt: TGTGCCAGCAGACCGGGGGGGGGAGACCGGAACACTGAAGCTTTCTTT
v_call: TRBV5-1; j_call: TRBJ2-1; clone_size: .; cdr3_length: 14; d_call: .; cdr3_aa: CASTGSLSYNEQFF; cdr3_nt: TGCGCCAGCACGGGCAGTCTATCCTACAATGAGCAGTTCTTC
v_call: TRBV20-1; j_call: TRBJ2-3; clone_size: .; cdr3_length: 15; d_call: .; cdr3_aa: CSASVQGGVADTQYF; cdr3_nt: TGCAGTGCTAGTGTACAGGGTGGCGTCGCAGATACGCAGTATTTT
v_call: TRBV2; j_call: TRBJ1-5; clone_size: .; cdr3_length: 14; d_call: TRBD1; cdr3_aa: CASSVGQGGQPQHF; cdr3_nt: TGTGCCAGCAGTGTAGGGCAGGGGGGTCAGCCCCAGCATTTT
v_call: TRBV6-1; j_call: TRBJ2-3; clone_size: .; cdr3_length: 15; d_call: .; cdr3_aa: CASSEALGTINTQYF; cdr3_nt: TGTGCCAGCAGTGAAGCCCTGGGGACAATCAACACGCAGTATTTT
v_call: TRBV28; j_call: TRBJ2-2; clone_size: .; cdr3_length: 17; d_call: TRBD2; cdr3_aa: CASSSRPTSGNHGELFF; cdr3_nt: TGTGCCAGCAGTTCCCGGCCGACTAGCGGGAATCACGGGGAGCTGTTTTTT
v_call: TRBV27; j_call: TRBJ1-4; clone_size: .; cdr3_length: 14; d_call: .; cdr3_aa: CASSLTVRNEKLFF; cdr3_nt: TGTGCCAGCAGTTTGACAGTTCGGAATGAAAAACTGTTTTTT
v_call: TRBV6-5; j_call: TRBJ1-1; clone_size: once; cdr3_length: 14; d_call: .; cdr3_aa: CASSGQILSTEAFF; cdr3_nt: TGTGCCAGCAGCGGTCAAATCCTCAGCACTGAAGCTTTCTTT
v_call: TRBV20-1; j_call: TRBJ1-4; clone_size: .; cdr3_length: 11; d_call: TRBD1; cdr3_aa: CSAGQGTKLFF; cdr3_nt: TGCAGTGCAGGACAGGGGACAAAACTGTTTTTT
v_call: TRBV28; j_call: TRBJ1-1; clone_size: .; cdr3_length: 16; d_call: TRBD1; cdr3_aa: CASSLGDRGWNTEAFF; cdr3_nt: TGTGCCAGCAGTTTAGGTGACAGGGGATGGAACACTGAAGCTTTCTTT
v_call: TRBV5-5; j_call: TRBJ2-7; clone_size: .; cdr3_length: 17; d_call: .; cdr3_aa: CASSFRGTGNNPYEQYF; cdr3_nt: TGTGCCAGCAGCTTTAGGGGGACCGGGAACAATCCCTACGAGCAGTACTTC
v_call: TRBV5-4; j_call: TRBJ1-6; clone_size: .; cdr3_length: 13; d_call: .; cdr3_aa: CASSFDYNSPLHF; cdr3_nt: TGTGCCAGCAGCTTTGACTATAATTCACCCCTCCACTTT
v_call: TRBV9; j_call: TRBJ2-3; clone_size: .; cdr3_length: 19; d_call: .; cdr3_aa: CASSVEVGSRGLSTDTQYF; cdr3_nt: TGTGCCAGCAGCGTAGAGGTCGGATCCAGGGGCCTCAGCACAGATACGCAGTATTTT
v_call: TRBV9; j_call: TRBJ2-3; clone_size: .; cdr3_length: 15; d_call: TRBD2; cdr3_aa: CASSPWVSGGDTQYF; cdr3_nt: TGTGCCAGCAGCCCCTGGGTCAGCGGGGGTGATACGCAGTATTTT
v_call: TRBV14; j_call: TRBJ1-2; clone_size: .; cdr3_length: 13; d_call: .; cdr3_aa: CASSPGVSYGYTF; cdr3_nt: TGTGCCAGCAGCCCGGGGGTATCCTATGGCTACACCTTC
v_call: TRBV15; j_call: TRBJ1-3; clone_size: .; cdr3_length: 15; d_call: .; cdr3_aa: CATSPGASSGNTIYF; cdr3_nt: TGTGCCACCAGCCCAGGGGCCTCCTCTGGAAACACCATATATTTT
v_call: TRBV2; j_call: TRBJ2-2; clone_size: .; cdr3_length: 16; d_call: TRBD2; cdr3_aa: CASSEGGGARTGELFF; cdr3_nt: TGTGCCAGCAGTGAGGGCGGGGGGGCCCGCACCGGGGAGCTGTTTTTT
v_call: TRBV6-6; j_call: TRBJ2-3; clone_size: .; cdr3_length: 16; d_call: TRBD1; cdr3_aa: CASSYRVTGDVDTQYF; cdr3_nt: TGTGCCAGCAGTTACCGGGTAACAGGGGACGTAGATACGCAGTATTTT
v_call: TRBV27; j_call: TRBJ1-1; clone_size: once; cdr3_length: 15; d_call: .; cdr3_aa: CASRLRGRRDTEAFF; cdr3_nt: TGTGCCAGCAGACTACGAGGCAGGCGGGACACTGAAGCTTTCTTT
v_call: TRBV11-2; j_call: TRBJ2-2; clone_size: .; cdr3_length: 14; d_call: .; cdr3_aa: CASSLARNTGELFF; cdr3_nt: TGTGCCAGCAGCTTAGCCAGGAACACCGGGGAGCTGTTTTTT